One and the same sample provided the 15 T cell receptor beta chains below, sequenced in a study of shared clonotypes between healthy human individuals. Here immunoSEQ multiplex PCR was the method, and the copy in TCRdb shows in-frame clones only, minus some. The sample yields some 500,000 clones, 77% seen once. Sequencing was performed on PBMCs. The origin of the receptors is a woman aged 40 to 50 in good health. Some clones in this sample may be carry-over from other donors' samples.

The V call is TRBV18, the J call TRBJ2-1; the match to TRBD1 covers 9 bases. CDR1 and CDR2 from the germline V gene are KGHSH and LQKENI. The CDR3 runs 16 residues. After removal of 5 bases from V and 6 bases from J, the junction contained 11 bases not matched to a gene. The CDR3 nucleotides are TGTGCCAGCTCAACCGGACCGGGACAGGGTACCAATGAGCAGTTCTTC. Its translation is CASSTGPGQGTNEQFF.

The chain combines TRBV7-2 with TRBJ2-7; maybe TRBD2 (6 bases). The CDR3 consists of 12 residues. Germline-derived CDR1 and CDR2 are SGHTA and FQGNSA. V lost 5 bases and J 5 bases, leaving 10 bases between the germline ends. The CDR3 DNA is TGTGCCAGCAGCCCGACTAGAGACGAGCAGTACTTC. Encoded protein: CASSPTRDEQYF.

The V gene is TRBV10-3, the J gene TRBJ2-3; D might be TRBD2 (6 bases). This CDR3 contains 16 residues. Germline CDR1 is ENHRY and CDR2 is SYGVKD. V shed 3 bases and J shed 1 base, with 14 bases lying between them. The CDR3 coding sequence is TGTGCCATCAGTGATTGGAGGGAGGCGGGCACAGATACGCAGTATTTT. Amino acid sequence: CAISDWREAGTDTQYF.

The chain combines TRBV5-6 with TRBJ1-2, with a weak D call TRBD1 (6 bases). Trimming left V 1 base short and J 8 bases short, with 12 bases between. This CDR3 is built from 13 residues. In germline, CDR1 is SGHDT, CDR2 YYEEEE. The CDR3 loop is CASSLSGVEGYTF. CDR3 nucleotide sequence: TGTGCCAGCAGCTTGTCAGGGGTGGAGGGCTACACCTTC.

The CDR3 region has the DNA TGTGCCAGCAGTCCTCTAGCGGGAACAGATACGCAGTATTTT. This gives the protein CASSPLAGTDTQYF. This chain connects TRBV2 to TRBJ2-3; TRBD2 aligns across 9 bases. With 5 bases clipped from V and 3 bases from J, the junction kept 3 bases outside the gene matches. The V gene's germline CDR1 is SNHLY and CDR2 FYNNEI. The CDR3 totals 14 residues.

The V gene is TRBV27, the J gene TRBJ1-2; perhaps TRBD1 as D (5 bases). From germline, CDR1 is MNHEY and CDR2 SMNVEV (reference sequence). V was shortened by 6 bases and J by 10 bases, with 24 bases between the two germline ends. The CDR3 is 15 residues long. CDR3 in DNA: TGTGCCAGCAGGCTATCGAACATCGGGGGTGGGGACTACACCTTC. Protein product: CASRLSNIGGGDYTF.

The rearrangement joins TRBV5-6 to TRBJ1-2; weak D call: TRBD1 (5 bases). Trimming pared 3 bases from V and 0 bases from J, leaving 12 bases between. CDR3 size: 15 residues. The germline CDR1 and CDR2 sequences are SGHDT and YYEEEE. The CDR3 coding sequence is TGTGCCAGCAGCTGGTCGGGGCGAGCTAACTATGGCTACACCTTC. It is translated as CASSWSGRANYGYTF.

This chain connects TRBV7-2 to TRBJ2-1; 11 nucleotides line up with TRBD2. Trimming took 4 bases from V and 0 from J; bases not matched to a gene: 11. The CDR3 sequence is 19 residues long. The germline V gene has CDR1 SGHTA and CDR2 FQGNSA. For the CDR3, the DNA is TGTGCCAGCAGCTCGACCAGTCTAGCGGGAGGTACCTCCTACAATGAGCAGTTCTTC. It encodes CASSSTSLAGGTSYNEQFF.

In the case of this clone: Only one base separates this from a far larger clonotype, so it likely reflects a read error. The chain carries TRBV30 and TRBJ1-2; the match to TRBD1 covers 7 bases. Per germline, CDR1 GTSNPN and CDR2 SVGIG (reference sequence). The CDR3 covers 14 residues. The CDR3 spells CAWNGKGGVGGCTF. The CDR3 DNA reads as TGTGCCTGGAACGGCAAAGGTGGCGTAGGGGGCTGCACCTTC.

V usage is TRBV7-3 and J usage is TRBJ2-2; D not certain. Trimming removed 5 bases at V and 7 bases at J, with 11 bases between. Germline V gene data show CDR1 as SGHTA and CDR2 as FQGTGA. The CDR3 length is 13 residues. DNA for the CDR3: TGTGCCAGCAGCATCAAGACCAACGGGGAGCTGTTTTTT. Encoded protein: CASSIKTNGELFF.

About this clone itself: A much larger clonotype is one base distant, so this may be a read error. The chain is built from TRBV19 and TRBJ2-5; the D call may be TRBD1 or TRBD2 (6 bases each). Germline V lookup: CDR1 LNHDA, CDR2 SQIVND (reference sequence). The CDR3 consists of 13 residues. Trimming pared 8 bases from V and 4 bases from J, leaving 14 bases between. Here the CDR3 reads CASGVPGAETQYF. The CDR3 coding sequence is TGTGCCAGTGGGGTGCCGGGGGCAGAGACCCAGTACTTC.

Only a few counts were recorded for this clone. This chain uses TRBV19 with TRBJ1-1, with D tentatively TRBD1 (5 bases). The germline V gene has CDR1 LNHDA and CDR2 SQIVND (reference sequence). V was clipped by 7 bases and J by 2 bases, with 11 bases between them. The CDR3 is made up of 13 amino acids. The CDR3 region is CASKRGGNTEAFF. CDR3 bases: TGTGCCAGTAAGAGGGGCGGAAACACTGAAGCTTTCTTT.

A word on this clone: A far larger clone lies a single base away; this is likely a read error. This chain links TRBV7-9 with TRBJ2-5; either TRBD1 or TRBD2 may supply D (5 bases each). The J call may be incorrect, as the DNA end agrees better with TRBJ2-7. Germline V gene lookup returns CDR1 SEHNR and CDR2 FQNEAQ (reference sequence). The CDR3 spans 13 residues. The CDR3: CAGSPGRYYEQYF. CDR3 in DNA: TGTGCCGGCAGCCCGGGACGGTACTACGAGCAGTACTTC.

V is TRBV6-5 and J is TRBJ2-7; tentatively, D is TRBD1 (6 bases). Germline V gene data show CDR1 as MNHEY and CDR2 as SVGAGI. This CDR3 is built from 14 residues. Trimming took off 6 bases at V and 4 bases at J, with 16 bases between the two ends. CDR3 DNA: TGTGCCAGCAGCCTCGGACAGTCAGGTTACGAGCAGTACTTC. Translated: CASSLGQSGYEQYF.

Of note for this clone: This sample includes further DNA sequences coding for the same CDR3. The V gene is TRBV25-1, the J gene TRBJ2-7, with 11 bases lining up with TRBD1. Germline V lookup: CDR1 MGHDK, CDR2 SYGVNS. CDR3 size: 14 residues. The junction had 0 bases not matched to a gene; V was cut back by 2 bases and J by 3 bases. In nucleotides, the CDR3 is TGTGCCAGCAGTGAAGGGACAGGGGGCTACGAGCAGTACTTC. As protein: CASSEGTGGYEQYF.